This record looks at one T cell receptor (beta chain) sequence and its context. Clones were read by immunoSEQ multiplex PCR, and TCRdb kept only the in-frame ones, dropping some. The sample lists about 180,000 clones, about 80% occurring once. Germline V gene sequence: CDR1 KGHSH, CDR2 LQKENI. This CDR3 spans 13 amino acids. Trimming removed 4 bases from V and 6 bases from J; junction bases left unmatched: 2. The data are from a study of blood T cell repertoires in COVID-19. Study summary: Nucleic acid was either cDNA or gDNA, and it came from T cells, B-cell-depleted T cells, or PBMCs.

V gene TRBV18 combines with J gene TRBJ2-2; TRBD1 matches 7 bases. Sequencing was performed on peripheral blood. The receptor's source is a woman aged 65 to 85 with acute or convalescent COVID-19. CDR3 nucleotide sequence: TGTGCCAGCTCACTACAGGGGTCCGGGGAGCTGTTTTTT. Translated: CASSLQGSGELFF.